The next 11 T cell receptor beta chains were all read from a single sample in a study of T cell repertoires in cytomegalovirus infection. TCRdb passed the reads through MiXCR, listing each CDR3 protein once. The table includes roughly 150,000 distinct CDR3 sequences, more than 15% detected once. Sequencing used CD8+ T cells from PBMCs. The receptors originated from a human donor in good health (CMV status not recorded). Some clones in this sample may be carry-over from other donors' samples.

The rearrangement links TRBV4-2 to TRBJ1-5, with D unresolved. Germline V lookup: CDR1 LGHNA, CDR2 YNFKEQ. V shed 0 bases and J shed 1 base, with 7 bases lying between them. The CDR3 sequence is 15 residues long. In nucleotides, the CDR3 is TGTGCCAGCAGCCAAGATCCCAGAAGCAATCAGCCCCAGCATTTT. Residues: CASSQDPRSNQPQHF.

This clonotype appeared many times. The V and J genes are TRBV20-1 and TRBJ2-7; TRBD2 matches 11 bases. The trim removed 0 bases at V and 0 bases at J, leaving 7 bases unmatched. Germline assignment: CDR1 DFQATT and CDR2 SNEGSKA (reference sequence). The CDR3 totals 17 residues. The CDR3: CSARDPGLAVYSYEQYF. The CDR3 DNA reads as TGCAGTGCTAGAGACCCGGGACTAGCGGTTTACTCCTACGAGCAGTACTTC.

As DNA, the CDR3 is TGCAGTGCTAGAGACGGGGCGGGGCACACTGAAGCTTTCTTT. Its protein product is CSARDGAGHTEAFF. The rearrangement uses TRBV20-1 and TRBJ1-1; a weak D match, TRBD1 (5 bases). The length of the CDR3 is 14 residues. Per the germline V gene, CDR1 is DFQATT and CDR2 is SNEGSKA (reference sequence). Trimming removed 0 bases at V and 3 bases at J, with 11 bases between.

The gene calls are TRBV7-9 and TRBJ2-6; D may be TRBD1 (7 bases). The CDR3 runs 15 residues. Germline CDR1 and CDR2: SEHNR and FQNEAQ (reference sequence). V was cut by 7 bases and J by 0 bases, with 10 bases left in between. CDR3 residues: CASTQGGSGANVLTF. The CDR3 DNA follows: TGTGCCAGCACCCAGGGGGGCTCTGGGGCCAACGTCCTGACTTTC.

This clonotype was observed a few times. The chain links TRBV7-7 to TRBJ1-2; D perhaps matches TRBD1 (5 bases). This CDR3 contains 19 residues. Germline CDR1 reads SSHAT; CDR2 reads FNYEAQ (reference sequence). Trimming cost V 1 base and J 8 bases, with 29 bases left between them. Here the CDR3 reads CASSLEGTHTPPRVWGYTF. DNA for the CDR3: TGTGCCAGCAGCTTAGAGGGGACCCATACCCCCCCTAGGGTTTGGGGCTACACCTTC.

The gene calls are TRBV7-8 and TRBJ1-5, with TRBD1 matching over 8 bases. V lost 5 bases, J lost 5 bases, and 8 bases stayed unmatched. CDR1 and CDR2 from the germline V gene are SGHVS and FQNEAQ. The CDR3 totals 15 residues. The CDR3 nucleotides read TGTGCCAGCAGCACCCGGACAGGGTGGGATCAGCCCCAGCATTTT. Its protein is CASSTRTGWDQPQHF.

Regarding this clonotype: Its ends do not fully match the called genes, so a read error is possible. V gene TRBV7-2 combines with J gene TRBJ2-2, with 7 bases that match TRBD1. Germline V gene data show CDR1 as SGHTA and CDR2 as FQGNSA. The length of the CDR3 is 13 residues. CDR3 in amino acids: CACSQGDTGELFF. The CDR3 region has the DNA TGTGCCTGCAGTCAGGGGGACACCGGGGAGCTGTTTTTT.

This clonotype was seen a single time. The chain carries TRBV7-6 and TRBJ1-4; D remains ambiguous. CDR3 size: 12 residues. V lost 4 bases to trimming and J lost 7 bases, with 7 bases between them. CDR1 SGHVS and CDR2 FNYEAQ come from the germline V gene. CDR3 nucleotide sequence: TGTGCCAGCAGCTCTTACGCTGAAAAACTGTTTTTT. This encodes CASSSYAEKLFF. Variable domain in full (rest from reference TRBV7-6 and TRBJ1-4): GAGVSQSPRYKVTKRGQDVALRCDPISGHVSLYWYRQALGQGPEFLTYFNYEAQQDKSGLPNDRFSAERPEGSISTLTIQRTEQRDSAMYRCASSSYAEKLFFGSGTQLSVL.

This clonotype was counted at least ten times. The CDR3 sequence is CASSTLYAGSKPQHF. The CDR3, as DNA: TGTGCCAGCAGCACCCTTTATGCGGGCTCCAAGCCCCAGCATTTT. The V call is TRBV28, the J call TRBJ1-5; no reliable D call. Per germline, CDR1 MDHEN and CDR2 SYDVKM. This CDR3 is 15 amino acids long. The V gene lost 6 bases and the J gene lost 8 bases, with 20 bases spanning the gap. Full variable domain (outside the CDR3, taken from reference TRBV28 and TRBJ1-5): DVKVTQSSRYLVKRTGEKVFLECVQDMDHENMFWYRQDPGLGLRLIYFSYDVKMKEKGDIPEGYSVSREKKERFSLILESASTNQTSMYLCASSTLYAGSKPQHFGDGTRLSIL.

This clonotype was observed a handful of times. The CDR3 reads CAISETSTSGGAETQYF. The CDR3 DNA reads TGTGCCATCAGTGAGACTTCGACTAGCGGGGGGGCAGAGACCCAGTACTTC. The J gene is TRBJ2-5, the V gene TRBV10-3, with 14 bases matching TRBD2. J lost 4 bases, V lost 2 bases, and 6 bases had no gene match. Germline CDR1 ENHRY, CDR2 SYGVKD. This CDR3 region has 17 residues.

This chain uses TRBV5-4 with TRBJ2-7, with 8 bases identical to TRBD1. Germline V gives CDR1 SGHNT, CDR2 YYREEE (reference sequence). This CDR3 is 12 amino acids long. Germline trimming cut 5 bases from V and 5 bases from J; bases unmatched to any gene: 3. The CDR3 here is CASSRTGNEQYF. CDR3 nucleotides: TGTGCCAGCAGTCGGACAGGGAACGAGCAGTACTTC. Using reference TRBV5-4 and TRBJ2-7 for the parts outside the CDR3, the full variable domain is ETGVTQSPTHLIKTRGQQVTLRCSSQSGHNTVSWYQQALGQGPQFIFQYYREEENGRGNFPPRFSGLQFPNYSSELNVNALELDDSALYLCASSRTGNEQYFGPGTRLTVT.